The 12 T cell receptor beta chains reported below all come from one sample, sequenced in a study of blood T cells in healthy people across ages (dated by TCRdb to between 2015 and 2016). The library was made by 5' RACE. Reads for this sample came from an Illumina HiSeq 2500. A second PCR of roughly 7 to 11 cycles was performed with a sample-barcoded 5' primer and a J-beta primer mix. The public sequencing data were trimmed at Q25 with fastp and processed into clonotypes with MiXCR by TCRdb, which kept only in-frame beta chains. Each entry is one CDR3 protein sequence, shown with its most common DNA and genes. The sample table holds around 800,000 distinct CDR3 sequences, of which approximately 59% were seen once. 28% of the sample rests with the top ten. The material sequenced was blood. All receptors derive from a man aged 25 to 45 in good health.

The table lists this clonotype with many counts. The chain couples TRBV6-1 to TRBJ1-2; D might be TRBD1 (5 bases). From germline, CDR1 is MNHNS and CDR2 SASEGT. The CDR3 runs 15 residues. Trimming removed 2 bases from V and 4 bases from J, with 14 bases in between. CDR3 amino acids: CASSEPGLGVYGYTF. DNA for the CDR3: TGTGCCAGCAGTGAACCGGGACTGGGAGTCTATGGCTACACCTTC.

The V call is TRBV30, the J call TRBJ2-4; D call uncertain. The end of the DNA aligns better with TRBJ2-7, so the J call may be wrong. This CDR3 region has 12 residues. Germline CDR1 GTSNPN, CDR2 SVGIG (reference sequence). The CDR3 sequence: CAWTQAPGEQYF. For the CDR3, the DNA is TGTGCCTGGACTCAGGCGCCTGGCGAGCAGTACTTC.

The chain uses TRBV12-3 or TRBV12-4 and TRBJ1-2; maybe TRBD1 (6 bases). The V end lost 6 bases, the J end lost 8 bases, and 13 bases lay between the germline ends. The CDR3 has 12 residues. The CDR3 nucleotides read TGTGCCAGCAGCTGGGACACGAACGGCTACACCTTC. This codes for CASSWDTNGYTF.

The V call is TRBV12-3 or TRBV12-4, the J call TRBJ2-1; D not certain. V dropped 6 bases and J dropped 7 bases, with 16 bases sitting between them. The CDR3 is made up of 14 amino acids. CDR3: CASSSLGSLNEQFF. The CDR3 region has the DNA TGTGCCAGCAGCTCCCTCGGATCCCTTAATGAGCAGTTCTTC.

This clonotype was recorded many times. The V gene is TRBV20-1, the J gene TRBJ1-3; no clear D. The CDR3 is 14 residues long. CDR1 and CDR2 from the germline V gene are DFQATT and SNEGSKA (reference sequence). Trimming removed 3 bases from V and 3 bases from J, with 12 bases in between. The CDR3: CSASDANYGNTIYF. Written as DNA, the CDR3 is TGCAGTGCTAGTGATGCGAACTATGGAAACACCATATATTTT.

This chain uses TRBV20-1 with TRBJ2-5, with 8 positions matching TRBD2. This CDR3 is 14 amino acids long. J lost 1 base, V lost 5 bases, and 6 bases had no gene match. Germline V CDR1 and CDR2: DFQATT, SNEGSKA (reference sequence). The CDR3 nucleotides are TGCAGTGCTTATTCCGGGACTAGCCAAGAGACCCAGTACTTC. It translates to CSAYSGTSQETQYF.

J is TRBJ2-5 and V is TRBV27; 8 positions agree with TRBD1. V trimming: 1 base; J trimming: 5 bases; junction bases outside the gene matches: 9. The CDR3 has 16 amino acids. Germline lookup yields CDR1 MNHEY and CDR2 SMNVEV (reference sequence). This CDR3 reads CASSLFAETGVETQYF. The CDR3, as DNA: TGTGCCAGCAGTTTATTTGCAGAGACAGGGGTGGAGACCCAGTACTTC.

Here the CDR3 reads CASSPQGYSGANVLTF. In DNA, the CDR3 is TGCGCCAGCAGCCCACAGGGGTACTCCGGGGCCAACGTCCTGACTTTC. The V call is TRBV4-3, the J call TRBJ2-6, with 7 bases aligning to TRBD1. Trimming at V came to 4 bases and at J to 4 bases, leaving 7 bases not matched to a gene. Germline loops: CDR1 LGHNA, CDR2 YSLEER. CDR3 size: 16 residues.

The V and J genes are TRBV14 and TRBJ2-1, with D perhaps matching TRBD2 (6 bases). V was pared by 7 bases and J by 0 bases, with 13 bases between. This CDR3 has 15 amino acids. Germline values: CDR1 SGHDN, CDR2 FVKESK. The CDR3 coding sequence is TGTGCCAGCACCACCGGGGGAAGCTCCTACAATGAGCAGTTCTTC. Its protein is CASTTGGSSYNEQFF.

This clonotype has more than one count but fewer than ten. CDR3 residues: CASSQYRGSYEQYF. The CDR3 DNA sequence: TGCGCCAGCAGCCAGTACAGGGGCTCGTACGAGCAGTACTTC. The chain couples TRBV4-3 to TRBJ2-7, with 7 positions matching TRBD1. The CDR3 sequence is 14 residues long. The ends lost 3 bases at V and 4 bases at J; junction bases unmatched: 6. Germline CDR1 LGHNA, CDR2 YSLEER.

This clonotype was seen just once. This sequence joins TRBV20-1 and TRBJ1-6, with 8 bases identical to TRBD1. This CDR3 contains 16 residues. Germline trimming cut 0 bases from V and 9 bases from J; bases unmatched to any gene: 10. Germline V gene data show CDR1 as DFQATT and CDR2 as SNEGSKA (reference sequence). Written as DNA, the CDR3 is TGCAGTGCTAGAGATACGGGGCAGGGGGCAAGTTCACCCCTCCACTTT. It is translated as CSARDTGQGASSPLHF.

CDR3 nucleotides: TGTGCCAGCAGCTCCGGGAGGAATTTCGCCTACGAGCAGTACTTC. It is translated as CASSSGRNFAYEQYF. The V and J genes are TRBV6-5 and TRBJ2-7; 7 bases agree with TRBD2. The CDR3 has 15 residues. The V and J ends lost 6 bases and 2 bases, in that order; junction bases with no gene match: 10. The germline V gene has CDR1 MNHEY and CDR2 SVGAGI.